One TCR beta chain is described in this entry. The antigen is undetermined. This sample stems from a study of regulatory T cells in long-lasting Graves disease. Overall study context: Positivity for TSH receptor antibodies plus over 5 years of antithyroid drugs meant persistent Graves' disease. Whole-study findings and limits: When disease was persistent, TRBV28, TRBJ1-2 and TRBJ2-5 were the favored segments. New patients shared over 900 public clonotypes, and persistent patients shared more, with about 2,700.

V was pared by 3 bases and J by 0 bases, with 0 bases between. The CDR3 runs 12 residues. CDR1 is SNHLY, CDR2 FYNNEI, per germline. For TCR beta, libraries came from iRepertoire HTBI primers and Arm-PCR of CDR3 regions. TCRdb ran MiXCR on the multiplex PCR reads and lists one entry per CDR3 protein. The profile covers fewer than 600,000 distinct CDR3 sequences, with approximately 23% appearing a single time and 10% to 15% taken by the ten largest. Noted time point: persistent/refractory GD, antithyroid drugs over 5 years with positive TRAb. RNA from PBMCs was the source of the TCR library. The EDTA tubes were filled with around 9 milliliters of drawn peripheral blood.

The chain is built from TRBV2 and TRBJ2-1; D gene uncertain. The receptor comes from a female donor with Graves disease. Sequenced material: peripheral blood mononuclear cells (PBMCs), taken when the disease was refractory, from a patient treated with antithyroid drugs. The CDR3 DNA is TGTGCCAGCAGTGACTCCTACAATGAGCAGTTCTTC. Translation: CASSDSYNEQFF.